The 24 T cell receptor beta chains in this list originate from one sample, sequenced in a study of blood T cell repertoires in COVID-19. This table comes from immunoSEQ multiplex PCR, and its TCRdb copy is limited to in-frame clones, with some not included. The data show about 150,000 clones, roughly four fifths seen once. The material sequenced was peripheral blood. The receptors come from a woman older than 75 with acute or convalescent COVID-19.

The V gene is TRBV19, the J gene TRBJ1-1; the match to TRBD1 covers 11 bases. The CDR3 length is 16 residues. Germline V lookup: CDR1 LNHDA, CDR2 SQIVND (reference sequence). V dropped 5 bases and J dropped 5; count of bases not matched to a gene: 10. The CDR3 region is CASSAARTGGKTEAFF. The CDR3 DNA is TGTGCCAGTAGTGCTGCCAGGACAGGGGGCAAAACTGAAGCTTTCTTT. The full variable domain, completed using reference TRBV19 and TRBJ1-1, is DGGITQSPKYLFRKEGQNVTLSCEQNLNHDAMYWYRQDPGQGLRLIYYSQIVNDFQKGDIAEGYSVSREKKESFPLTVTSAQKNPTAFYLCASSAARTGGKTEAFFGQGTRLTVV.

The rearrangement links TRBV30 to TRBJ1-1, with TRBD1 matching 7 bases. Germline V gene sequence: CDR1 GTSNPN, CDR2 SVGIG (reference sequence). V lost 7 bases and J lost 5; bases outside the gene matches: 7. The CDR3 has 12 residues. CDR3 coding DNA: TGTGCCTCCGGGACAGCAGGGACTGAAGCTTTCTTT. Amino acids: CASGTAGTEAFF.

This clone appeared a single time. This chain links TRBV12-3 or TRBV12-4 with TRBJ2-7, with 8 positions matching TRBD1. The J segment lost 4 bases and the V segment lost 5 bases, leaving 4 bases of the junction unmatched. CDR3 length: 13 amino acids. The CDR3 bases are TGTGCCAGCAGTGGACAGGGTACTTACGAGCAGTACTTC. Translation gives CASSGQGTYEQYF.

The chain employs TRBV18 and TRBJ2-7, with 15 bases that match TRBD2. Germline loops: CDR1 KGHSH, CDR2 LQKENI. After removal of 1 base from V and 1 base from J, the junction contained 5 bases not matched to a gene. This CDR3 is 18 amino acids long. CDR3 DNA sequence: TGTGCCAGCTCACCACTAGGACTAGCGGGAGGGGGATCCTACGAGCAGTACTTC. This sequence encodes CASSPLGLAGGGSYEQYF.

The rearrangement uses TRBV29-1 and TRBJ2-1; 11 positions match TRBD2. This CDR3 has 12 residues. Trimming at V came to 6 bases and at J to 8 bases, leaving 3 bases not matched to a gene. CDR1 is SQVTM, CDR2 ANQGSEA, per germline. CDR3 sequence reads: CSVALAGDEQFF. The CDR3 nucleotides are TGCAGCGTGGCACTAGCGGGAGATGAGCAGTTCTTC.

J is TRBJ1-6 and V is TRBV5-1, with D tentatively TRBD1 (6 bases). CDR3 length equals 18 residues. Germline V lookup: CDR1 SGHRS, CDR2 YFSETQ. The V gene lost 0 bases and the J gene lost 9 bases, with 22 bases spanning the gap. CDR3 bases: TGCGCCAGCAGCTTGGCCATGTCTACGGGGACACTTGGTTCACCCCTCCACTTT. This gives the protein CASSLAMSTGTLGSPLHF.

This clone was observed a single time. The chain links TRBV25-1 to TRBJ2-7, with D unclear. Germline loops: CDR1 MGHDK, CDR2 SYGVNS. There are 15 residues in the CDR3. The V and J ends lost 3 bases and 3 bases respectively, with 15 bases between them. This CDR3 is CASSDPSKSHYEQYF. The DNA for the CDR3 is TGTGCCAGCAGTGACCCAAGTAAAAGCCACTACGAGCAGTACTTC.

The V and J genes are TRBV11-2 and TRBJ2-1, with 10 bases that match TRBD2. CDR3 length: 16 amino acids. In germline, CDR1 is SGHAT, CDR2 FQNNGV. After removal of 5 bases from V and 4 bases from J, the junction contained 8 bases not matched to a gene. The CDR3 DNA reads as TGTGCCAGCAGCCTCTCCGGGACTAGCGAATACAATGAGCAGTTCTTC. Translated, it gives CASSLSGTSEYNEQFF.

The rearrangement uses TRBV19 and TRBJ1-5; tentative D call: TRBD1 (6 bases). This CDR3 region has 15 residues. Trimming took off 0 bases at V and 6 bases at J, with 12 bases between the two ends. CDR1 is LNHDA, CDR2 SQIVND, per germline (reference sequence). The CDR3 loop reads CASSIDYRVGQPQHF. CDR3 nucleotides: TGTGCCAGTAGTATAGATTACAGGGTGGGTCAGCCCCAGCATTTT.

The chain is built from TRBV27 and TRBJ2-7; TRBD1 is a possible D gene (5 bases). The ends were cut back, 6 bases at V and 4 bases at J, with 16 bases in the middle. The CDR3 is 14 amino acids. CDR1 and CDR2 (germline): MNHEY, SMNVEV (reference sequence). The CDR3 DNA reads TGTGCCAGCAGCAACCGCAGGGTTGGGTACGAGCAGTACTTC. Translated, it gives CASSNRRVGYEQYF.

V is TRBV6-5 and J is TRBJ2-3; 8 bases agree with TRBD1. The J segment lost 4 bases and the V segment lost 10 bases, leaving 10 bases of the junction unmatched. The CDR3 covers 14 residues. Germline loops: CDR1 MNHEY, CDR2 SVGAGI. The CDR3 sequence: CATRGQGLADTQYF. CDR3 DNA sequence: TGTGCCACCCGAGGACAGGGCTTAGCAGATACGCAGTATTTT.

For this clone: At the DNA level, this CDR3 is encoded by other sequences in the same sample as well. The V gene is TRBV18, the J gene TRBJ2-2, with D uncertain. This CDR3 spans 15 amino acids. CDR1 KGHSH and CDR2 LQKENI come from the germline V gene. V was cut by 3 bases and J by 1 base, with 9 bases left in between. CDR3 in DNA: TGTGCCAGCTCACCGCGCCAGGAGAACACCGGGGAGCTGTTTTTT. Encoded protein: CASSPRQENTGELFF.

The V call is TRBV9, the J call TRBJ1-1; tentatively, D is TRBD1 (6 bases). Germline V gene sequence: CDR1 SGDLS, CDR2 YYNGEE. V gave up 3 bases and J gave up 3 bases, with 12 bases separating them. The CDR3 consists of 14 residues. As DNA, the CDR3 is TGTGCCAGCAGCGAACAGGGAATGGACACTGAAGCTTTCTTT. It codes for CASSEQGMDTEAFF.

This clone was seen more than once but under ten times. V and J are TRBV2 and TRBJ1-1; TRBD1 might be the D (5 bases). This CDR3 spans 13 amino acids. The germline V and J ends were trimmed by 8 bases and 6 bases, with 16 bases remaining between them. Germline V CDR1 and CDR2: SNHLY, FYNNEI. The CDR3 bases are TGTGCCAGCGTCAGGGATATGGGCGCTGAAGCTTTCTTT. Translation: CASVRDMGAEAFF. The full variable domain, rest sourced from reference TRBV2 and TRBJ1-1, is EPEVTQTPSHQVTQMGQEVILRCVPISNHLYFYWYRQILGQKVEFLVSFYNNEISEKSEIFDDQFSVERPDGSNFTLKIRSTKLEDSAMYFCASVRDMGAEAFFGQGTRLTVV.

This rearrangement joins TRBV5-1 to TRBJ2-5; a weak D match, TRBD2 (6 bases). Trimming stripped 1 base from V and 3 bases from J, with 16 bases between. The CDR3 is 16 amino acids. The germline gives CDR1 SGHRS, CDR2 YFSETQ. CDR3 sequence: CASSLKRAGGKETQYF. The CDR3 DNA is TGCGCCAGCAGCTTGAAGCGGGCAGGAGGGAAAGAGACCCAGTACTTC.

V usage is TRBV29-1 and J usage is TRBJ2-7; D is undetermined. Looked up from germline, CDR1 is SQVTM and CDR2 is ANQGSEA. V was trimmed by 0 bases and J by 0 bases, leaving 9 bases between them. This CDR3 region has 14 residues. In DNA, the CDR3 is TGCAGCGTTGAAGATCCCGTGAGCTCCTACGAGCAGTACTTC. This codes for CSVEDPVSSYEQYF.

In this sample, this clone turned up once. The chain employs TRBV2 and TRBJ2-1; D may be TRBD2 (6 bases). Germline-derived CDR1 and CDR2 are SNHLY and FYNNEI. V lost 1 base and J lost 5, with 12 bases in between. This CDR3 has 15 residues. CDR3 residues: CASSEGGVANNEQFF. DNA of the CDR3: TGTGCCAGCAGTGAAGGGGGGGTAGCCAACAATGAGCAGTTCTTC.

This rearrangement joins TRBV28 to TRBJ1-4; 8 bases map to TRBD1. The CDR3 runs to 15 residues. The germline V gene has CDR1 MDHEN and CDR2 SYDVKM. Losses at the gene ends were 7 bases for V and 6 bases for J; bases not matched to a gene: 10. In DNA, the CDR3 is TGTGCCAGCACCTCAGGGGGCTCCGGGTATGAAAAACTGTTTTTT. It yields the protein CASTSGGSGYEKLFF. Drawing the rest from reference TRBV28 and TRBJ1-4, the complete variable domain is DVKVTQSSRYLVKRTGEKVFLECVQDMDHENMFWYRQDPGLGLRLIYFSYDVKMKEKGDIPEGYSVSREKKERFSLILESASTNQTSMYLCASTSGGSGYEKLFFGSGTQLSVL.

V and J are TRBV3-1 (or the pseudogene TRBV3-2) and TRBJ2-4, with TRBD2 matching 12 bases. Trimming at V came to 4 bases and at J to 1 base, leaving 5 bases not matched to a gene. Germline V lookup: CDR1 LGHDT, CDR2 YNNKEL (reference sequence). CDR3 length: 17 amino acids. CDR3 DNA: TGTGCCAGCAGCCGAGTGCTAGCGGGAGGGGCCAAAAACATTCAGTACTTC. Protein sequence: CASSRVLAGGAKNIQYF.

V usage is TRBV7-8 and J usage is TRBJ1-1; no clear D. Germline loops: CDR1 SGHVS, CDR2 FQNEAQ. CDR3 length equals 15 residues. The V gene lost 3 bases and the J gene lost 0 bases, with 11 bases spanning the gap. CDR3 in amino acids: CASSFFFAVNTEAFF. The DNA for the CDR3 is TGTGCCAGCAGCTTTTTTTTTGCGGTGAACACTGAAGCTTTCTTT.

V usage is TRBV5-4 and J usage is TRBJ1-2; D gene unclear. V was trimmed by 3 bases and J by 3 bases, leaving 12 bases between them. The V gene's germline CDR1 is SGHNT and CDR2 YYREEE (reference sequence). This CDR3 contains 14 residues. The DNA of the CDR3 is TGTGCCAGCAGCTCAGAGGGAGGCGACTATGGCTACACCTTC. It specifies CASSSEGGDYGYTF.

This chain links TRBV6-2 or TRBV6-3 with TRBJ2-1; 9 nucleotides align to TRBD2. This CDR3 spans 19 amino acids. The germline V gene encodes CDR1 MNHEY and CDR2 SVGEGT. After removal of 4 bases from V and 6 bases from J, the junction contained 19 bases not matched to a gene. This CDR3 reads CASSSRLILGLAGTNEQFF. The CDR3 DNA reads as TGTGCCAGCAGTTCTCGCCTAATTCTGGGGCTAGCGGGGACCAATGAGCAGTTCTTC.

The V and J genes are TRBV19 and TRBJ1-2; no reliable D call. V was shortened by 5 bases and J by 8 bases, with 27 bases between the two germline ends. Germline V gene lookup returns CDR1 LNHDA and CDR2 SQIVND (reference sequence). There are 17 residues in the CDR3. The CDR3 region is CASSDPSPLWLRGGYTF. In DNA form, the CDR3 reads TGTGCCAGTAGTGACCCCTCGCCTCTTTGGCTCCGCGGGGGCTACACCTTC.

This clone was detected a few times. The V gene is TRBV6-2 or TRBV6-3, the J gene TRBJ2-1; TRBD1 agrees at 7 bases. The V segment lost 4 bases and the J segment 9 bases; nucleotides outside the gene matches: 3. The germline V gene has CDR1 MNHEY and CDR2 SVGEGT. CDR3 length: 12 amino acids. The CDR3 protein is CASSFHRGEQFF. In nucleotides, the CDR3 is TGTGCCAGCAGTTTTCACAGGGGTGAGCAGTTCTTC.